These 12 T cell receptor beta chains came from one sample sequenced in a study of glioma-infiltrating T cells after dendritic cell vaccination (dated by TCRdb to the mid-2010s). Libraries were prepared through the immunoSEQ multiplex PCR assay. Here the immuneACCESS table is served through TCRdb, limited to in-frame sequences with V and J called. Missing clones are a known gap in these copies; in checked studies unresolved V genes cover under half, and the rest lacks a known reason. The table for this sample lists 85,000 to 100,000 clones; 65% to 85% of them were counted only once. The biggest ten clones account for under 6.5% of the sample. Taken with the paper, the label for time point translates to: after dendritic cell vaccination, including at tumor progression/relapse. Sample: blood, taken after dendritic cell vaccination. The receptors were gathered from a human donor with glioblastoma.

The chain links TRBV29-1 to TRBJ1-1, with D possibly matching TRBD1 (5 bases). Germline V gene data show CDR1 as SQVTM and CDR2 as ANQGSEA. Trimming removed 3 bases from V and 5 bases from J, with 13 bases in between. There are 13 residues in the CDR3. In nucleotides, the CDR3 is TGCAGCGTTGATTATGGGGGGATTACTGAAGCTTTCTTT. Its translation is CSVDYGGITEAFF.

CDR3 sequence: CASSLSGLNTEAFF. CDR3 nucleotide sequence: TGTGCCAGCAGCCTCTCAGGGTTGAACACTGAAGCTTTCTTT. The rearrangement links TRBV7-3 to TRBJ1-1, with D perhaps TRBD1 (5 bases). V was pared by 5 bases and J by 0 bases, with 10 bases between. CDR3 length: 14 amino acids. CDR1 is SGHTA, CDR2 FQGTGA, per germline.

The rearrangement uses TRBV28 and TRBJ2-1; 9 bases match TRBD1. The CDR3 is 15 residues long. Germline trimming cut 5 bases from V and 9 bases from J; bases unmatched to any gene: 11. The V gene's germline CDR1 is MDHEN and CDR2 SYDVKM. CDR3 DNA: TGTGCCAGCAGTACAGCCCCGACAGGGGGAGGTGAGCAGTTCTTC. Its translation: CASSTAPTGGGEQFF. The variable domain in full, completed from reference TRBV28 and TRBJ2-1, reads DVKVTQSSRYLVKRTGEKVFLECVQDMDHENMFWYRQDPGLGLRLIYFSYDVKMKEKGDIPEGYSVSREKKERFSLILESASTNQTSMYLCASSTAPTGGGEQFFGPGTRLTVL.

This clone was observed once. The chain links TRBV15 to TRBJ1-5; D gene uncertain. The CDR3 covers 14 residues. Germline CDR1 LNHNV, CDR2 YYDKDF (reference sequence). V was trimmed by 1 base and J by 3 bases, leaving 7 bases between them. CDR3 in DNA: TGTGCCACCAGCAGAGCAGGTTTCAATCAGCCCCAGCATTTT. Translated, it gives CATSRAGFNQPQHF. The full variable domain, completed using reference TRBV15 and TRBJ1-5, is DAMVIQNPRYQVTQFGKPVTLSCSQTLNHNVMYWYQQKSSQAPKLLFHYYDKDFNNEADTPDNFQSRRPNTSFCFLDIRSPGLGDTAMYLCATSRAGFNQPQHFGDGTRLSIL.

The chain joins TRBV19 to TRBJ1-5; D is undetermined. The CDR3 runs to 17 residues. CDR1 and CDR2 from the germline V gene are LNHDA and SQIVND (reference sequence). The ends were cut back, 3 bases at V and 0 bases at J, with 15 bases in the middle. CDR3 coding DNA: TGTGCCAGTAGTATTGAACGATCGCTCTATAGCAATCAGCCCCAGCATTTT. This translates into CASSIERSLYSNQPQHF.

The chain combines TRBV11-2 with TRBJ1-1; D might be TRBD1 (5 bases). Per germline, CDR1 SGHAT and CDR2 FQNNGV. This CDR3 region has 16 residues. V gave up 4 bases and J gave up 6 bases, with 21 bases separating them. The CDR3 DNA sequence: TGTGCCAGCAGCTCGCAGGGACTACAGCGTGGTGCTGAAGCTTTCTTT. Residues: CASSSQGLQRGAEAFF.

The chain couples TRBV11-1 to TRBJ2-3; 16 nucleotides align to TRBD2. J was trimmed by 0 bases and V by 5 bases; bases with no gene match: 2. The germline CDR1 and CDR2 sequences are SGHAT and FQDESV (reference sequence). The CDR3 contains 17 residues. CDR3 sequence (DNA): TGTGCCAGCAGCCGGGGACTAGCGGGAGGGAGCACAGATACGCAGTATTTT. It encodes CASSRGLAGGSTDTQYF.

This chain connects TRBV2 to TRBJ1-1; no definite D call. Trimming stripped 7 bases from V and 1 base from J, with 10 bases between. The CDR3 has 13 residues. The V gene's germline CDR1 is SNHLY and CDR2 FYNNEI. CDR3 sequence reads: CASTPGWNTEAFF. CDR3 DNA: TGTGCCAGCACCCCGGGATGGAACACTGAAGCTTTCTTT.

This clone was seen once. J is TRBJ2-1 and V is TRBV29-1; maybe TRBD2 (6 bases). This CDR3 comprises 12 residues. V was pared by 3 bases and J by 7 bases, with 10 bases between. Germline V gene lookup returns CDR1 SQVTM and CDR2 ANQGSEA. Written as DNA, the CDR3 is TGCAGCGTTGAGGAGGGCTGGAATGAGCAGTTCTTC. Its translation is CSVEEGWNEQFF.

The chain joins TRBV30 to TRBJ2-1, with 7 bases lining up with TRBD2. Germline CDR1 GTSNPN, CDR2 SVGIG (reference sequence). The CDR3 consists of 12 residues. The V gene end was trimmed by 1 base and the J gene end by 8 bases; junction bases not matched to a gene: 2. The CDR3 sequence is CAWSGLADEQFF. CDR3 nucleotide sequence: TGTGCCTGGAGTGGGCTAGCGGATGAGCAGTTCTTC. Combining the CDR3 with reference TRBV30 and TRBJ2-1 gives the whole variable domain SQTIHQWPATLVQPVGSPLSLECTVEGTSNPNLYWYRQAAGRGLQLLFYSVGIGQISSEVPQNLSASRPQDRQFILSSKKLLLSDSGFYLCAWSGLADEQFFGPGTRLTVL.

The gene calls are TRBV9 and TRBJ2-3, with TRBD2 matching 9 bases. CDR1 SGDLS and CDR2 YYNGEE come from the germline V gene. CDR3 length: 16 residues. Trimming took 0 bases from V and 2 from J; bases not matched to a gene: 4. CDR3 in amino acids: CASSVDPSGDTDTQYF. The CDR3 DNA reads TGTGCCAGCAGCGTAGATCCTAGCGGGGACACAGATACGCAGTATTTT.

The chain links TRBV6-5 to TRBJ2-5, with 9 bases identical to TRBD2. The end of the DNA aligns better with TRBJ2-7, so the J call may be wrong. This CDR3 has 14 amino acids. Germline-derived CDR1 and CDR2 are MNHEY and SVGAGI. The CDR3 is CASSLGGRVYEQYF. In nucleotides, the CDR3 is TGTGCCAGCAGTTTAGGCGGGAGGGTCTACGAGCAGTACTTC.